These T cell receptor beta chains were read from a single sample in a study of cytomegalovirus exposure and HLA in healthy donors. Sequencing used immunoSEQ multiplex PCR; TCRdb keeps in-frame clones, though not all of them. The table shows 110,000 to 150,000 clones, with approximately 84% occurring only once. Sequenced: PBMCs. These receptors came from an older woman in good health and CMV-seropositive. The CDR3 runs from the conserved cysteine through the conserved F or W. D genes are given only for firm matches. Clone size is given for some rows only: seen once, a few or many times, or a class if the clone is expanded.

>NA|NA|TRBV5-1|TRBJ2-5
TGCGCCAGCAGCTTCGAGATTAGCGGAATGAAAGAGACCCAGTACTTC
CASSFEISGMKETQYF
>NA|NA|TRBV6-6|TRBJ2-4
TGTGCCAGCGGAATAGACAGGGCCAAAAACATTCAGTACTTC
CASGIDRAKNIQYF
>NA|TRBD1|TRBV30|TRBJ2-3
TGTGCCTGGAGGGAGACAGGGACCCCAGATACGCAGTATTTT
CAWRETGTPDTQYF
>once|TRBD1|TRBV11-1|TRBJ2-2
TGTGCCAGCAGCTCGACAGGGGTCTCCGGGGAGCTGTTTTTT
CASSSTGVSGELFF
>NA|NA|TRBV6-1|TRBJ2-7
TGTGCCGGGTCAGGCGGGGGCATTTACTACGAGCAGTACTTC
CAGSGGGIYYEQYF
>NA|NA|TRBV7-9|TRBJ1-1
TGTGCCAGCAGCGAGACGAGGGCAGCTACTATTATGAACACTGAAGCTTTCTTT
CASSETRAATIMNTEAFF
>NA|TRBD1|TRBV19|TRBJ2-2
TGTGCCAGTACCCAGGGACAGGGCCCCGGGGAGCTGTTTTTT
CASTQGQGPGELFF
>NA|TRBD2|TRBV19|TRBJ2-7
TGTGCCAGTAGTACAGGACTAGCGGGGCCCCTCGAGCAGTACTTC
CASSTGLAGPLEQYF
>NA|NA|TRBV30|TRBJ2-5
TGTGCCTGGACCCACTGGAGGGGGCGAGAGACCCAGTACTTC
CAWTHWRGRETQYF
>NA|TRBD1|TRBV10-3|TRBJ1-5
TGTGCCATCAGTGAAGGGGCAGGGGGGTATAGCAATCAGCCCCAGCATTTT
CAISEGAGGYSNQPQHF
>NA|TRBD1|TRBV29-1|TRBJ2-7
TGCAGCGTTGGGGACAGTTGGTTCCACGAGCAGTACTTC
CSVGDSWFHEQYF
>NA|NA|TRBV5-6|TRBJ1-5
TGTGCCAGCAGCTCCACCCGTCAGGGCCTAAATCAGCCCCAGCATTTT
CASSSTRQGLNQPQHF
>NA|TRBD1|TRBV6-6|TRBJ2-5
TGTGCCAGCAGCACCGGACAGGGTGGGGGAGAGACCCAGTACTTC
CASSTGQGGGETQYF
>once|TRBD1|TRBV27|TRBJ1-5
TGTGCCAGCAGTTTATCGTTCAGGGGGTTGGAGCCCCAGCATTTT
CASSLSFRGLEPQHF
>NA|NA|TRBV4-3|TRBJ2-1
TGCGCCAGCAGCCAAGATACCCAGTACAATGAGCAGTTCTTC
CASSQDTQYNEQFF
>NA|NA|TRBV5-5|TRBJ1-2
TGTGCCAGCAGCTTAACCTCGACAGCTAACTATGGCTACACCTTC
CASSLTSTANYGYTF
>NA|TRBD2|TRBV29-1|TRBJ2-1
TGCAGCGTTAGAACTAGCGGGATGGATGAGCAGTTCTTC
CSVRTSGMDEQFF
>once|NA|TRBV18|TRBJ2-2
TGTGCCAGCTCACCAGGGGGCGGTCGGAACACCGGGGAGCTGTTTTTT
CASSPGGGRNTGELFF
>NA|TRBD1|TRBV28|TRBJ1-1
TGTGCCAGCAGTTTATTTACGGGACAGGGGAAATTTCTAGGGGACACTGAAGCTTTCTTT
CASSLFTGQGKFLGDTEAFF
>NA|NA|TRBV2|TRBJ1-5
TGTGCCAGCAGTGAAGAGCACCCTAGCAATCAGCCCCAGCATTTT
CASSEEHPSNQPQHF
>NA|NA|TRBV18|TRBJ2-3
TGTGCCAGCTCACCACGAACAGGTAGCACAGATACGCAGTATTTT
CASSPRTGSTDTQYF
>NA|NA|TRBV28|TRBJ1-1
TGTGCCAGCAGCCAGAGTGGGGGGACTGAAGCTTTCTTT
CASSQSGGTEAFF
>NA|NA|TRBV5-4|TRBJ1-2
TGTGCCAGCAGCTTGGCCTCACAGGGTATTGGCCATGGCTACACCTTC
CASSLASQGIGHGYTF
>NA|NA|TRBV6-6|TRBJ1-3
TGTGCCAGCAGTTTCGGGGGACCCATATATTTT
CASSFGGPIYF
>NA|NA|TRBV19|TRBJ2-2
TGTGCCAGTACCAGCGGGTACACCGGGGAGCTGTTTTTT
CASTSGYTGELFF
>NA|NA|TRBV4-3|TRBJ1-2
TGCGCCAGCAGCCAAGATGCGGGGGTAGGTGGCTACACCTTC
CASSQDAGVGGYTF
>NA|NA|TRBV28|TRBJ1-1
TGTGCCAGCAGTGCCATCAGGGGTGGTGGCACTGAAGCTTTCTTT
CASSAIRGGGTEAFF
>NA|TRBD1|TRBV6-5|TRBJ1-2
TGTGCCAGCAGATTTTCCGGGACAGGGTCCTATGGCTACACCTTC
CASRFSGTGSYGYTF
>NA|NA|TRBV18|TRBJ2-5
TGTGCCAGCTCACCACCGGGGAGGCGGGAGACCCAGTACTTC
CASSPPGRRETQYF
>NA|NA|TRBV7-2|TRBJ2-7
TGTGCCAGCAGCACGGAGACCGGGAGCTCCTACGAGCAGTACTTC
CASSTETGSSYEQYF
>NA|NA|TRBV5-6|TRBJ1-4
TGTGCCAGCAGCTTGGGGCAAGTTAATGAAAAACTGTTTTTT
CASSLGQVNEKLFF
>NA|NA|TRBV18|TRBJ1-4
TGTGCCAGCTCACCACAGGGGTCCGGTGAAAAACTGTTTTTT
CASSPQGSGEKLFF
>NA|NA|TRBV19|TRBJ2-7
TGTGCCAGTAGTCCCGTACAGGATGGCTCCTACGAGCAGTACTTC
CASSPVQDGSYEQYF
>NA|TRBD2|TRBV7-2|TRBJ2-5
TGTGCCAGCAGCTTAGTCGGGGGGCAAGAGACCCAGTACTTC
CASSLVGGQETQYF
>NA|TRBD1|TRBV9|TRBJ1-1
TGTGCCAGCAGAATACCGGGACAGGGGGCATCCATGAACACTGAAGCTTTCTTT
CASRIPGQGASMNTEAFF
>NA|NA|TRBV4-2|TRBJ1-1
TGTGCCAGCAGCCCCGTAGGGCAGGGAAACACTGAAGCTTTCTTT
CASSPVGQGNTEAFF
>NA|NA|TRBV4-1|TRBJ2-1
TGCGCCAGCACCGGGAGCAGTGAGCAGTTCTTC
CASTGSSEQFF
>NA|NA|TRBV19|TRBJ1-5
TGTGCCAGTATCGATGGGGGGGGCGATCAGCCCCAGCATTTT
CASIDGGGDQPQHF
>NA|NA|TRBV13|TRBJ1-1
TGTGCCAGCAGCCCCCGATGGACAGTGAACACTGAAGCTTTCTTT
CASSPRWTVNTEAFF
>NA|NA|TRBV29-1|TRBJ2-7
TGCAGCGTTGAAGGGTGGGCAGGGGAAGGCGAGCAGTACTTC
CSVEGWAGEGEQYF
>NA|TRBD1|TRBV28|TRBJ1-1
TGTGCCACCCTGACAGGGGCCCCCGGGAACACTGAAGCTTTCTTT
CATLTGAPGNTEAFF
>NA|TRBD1|TRBV27|TRBJ1-4
TGTGCCAGCAGCCCCAGGGGGATGGGTGAAAAACTGTTTTTT
CASSPRGMGEKLFF
>NA|NA|TRBV7-2|TRBJ1-1
TGTGCCAGCAGCTCCTCCCGACAGGACACTGAAGCTTTCTTT
CASSSSRQDTEAFF
>NA|TRBD2|TRBV18|TRBJ2-2
TGTGCCAGCTCACTATTTCCTAGCGGCCTTAACACCGGGGAGCTGTTTTTT
CASSLFPSGLNTGELFF
>NA|NA|TRBV19|TRBJ2-3
TGTGCCAGTAGTGGGCTCTGGCGGGGAGGTCCAGATACGCAGTATTTT
CASSGLWRGGPDTQYF
>NA|NA|TRBV7-3|TRBJ2-1
TGTGCCAGCAGCTTACTCGGTCCGGGTGAGCAGTTCTTC
CASSLLGPGEQFF
>NA|TRBD1|TRBV10-3|TRBJ1-2
TGTGCCATCAGGGGGGACAGGTCGCGCGATGGCTACACCTTC
CAIRGDRSRDGYTF
>NA|NA|TRBV7-2|TRBJ2-7
TGTGCCAGCAGCTTAGCGGTCGGGGACTCCTACGAGCAGTACTTC
CASSLAVGDSYEQYF
>NA|NA|TRBV6-1|TRBJ1-4
TGTGCCAGCAGTGAAAGGAGACCGAATGAAAAACTGTTTTTT
CASSERRPNEKLFF
>NA|NA|TRBV10-2|TRBJ2-3
TGCGCCAGCAGTGAAGGCCTAGCAATGGATACGCAGTATTTT
CASSEGLAMDTQYF
>NA|TRBD1|TRBV19|TRBJ1-5
TGTGCCAGTAGTGCACAGGGGGTTGGCAATCAGCCCCAGCATTTT
CASSAQGVGNQPQHF